Listed here are 17 T cell receptor beta chains from one sample, sequenced in a study of T cell repertoires in cytomegalovirus infection. From the reads, TCRdb called clonotypes with MiXCR, one entry per CDR3 protein. The data show more than 650,000 distinct CDR3 sequences, about a third seen once. The sample was PBMCs. The origin of the receptors is a human donor in good health (CMV status not recorded). Some clones in this sample may be carry-over from other donors' samples.

This clonotype was counted a few times. J is TRBJ1-3 and V is TRBV20-1, with TRBD1 as a possible D gene (6 bases). With 2 bases removed from V and 4 bases from J, the gap between germline ends came to 12 bases. Germline-derived CDR1 and CDR2 are DFQATT and SNEGSKA (reference sequence). The length of the CDR3 is 14 residues. The CDR3 is CSARPARGGNTIYF. The CDR3 DNA reads as TGCAGTGCTAGACCAGCCAGGGGAGGAAACACCATATATTTT.

This chain uses TRBV19 with TRBJ1-3, with 12 bases matching TRBD1. With 8 bases clipped from V and 1 base from J, the junction kept 3 bases outside the gene matches. This CDR3 is built from 15 residues. Per the germline V gene, CDR1 is LNHDA and CDR2 is SQIVND (reference sequence). This CDR3 is CASGDRGRSGNTIYF. CDR3 sequence (DNA): TGTGCCAGTGGGGACAGGGGGCGATCTGGAAACACCATATATTTT.

The J gene is TRBJ1-5, the V gene TRBV20-1; unclear D gene. Trimming removed 3 bases from V and 6 bases from J, with 18 bases in between. Germline V CDR1 and CDR2: DFQATT, SNEGSKA (reference sequence). The CDR3 runs to 15 residues. CDR3 sequence (DNA): TGCAGTGCTAGCTACAGTGGCTTTTTAGGTCAGCCCCAGCATTTT. It translates to CSASYSGFLGQPQHF.

The chain is built from TRBV6-2 or TRBV6-3 and TRBJ2-3; D ambiguous. Trimming removed 4 bases from V and 0 bases from J, with 8 bases in between. The CDR3 runs to 14 residues. CDR1 MNHEY and CDR2 SVGEGT come from the germline V gene. CDR3 in DNA: TGTGCCAGCAGTTGGGGTACTAGCACAGATACGCAGTATTTT. Its protein product is CASSWGTSTDTQYF.

The chain joins TRBV28 to TRBJ2-4; TRBD1 agrees at 7 bases. This CDR3 contains 15 residues. With 8 bases clipped from V and 2 bases from J, the junction kept 9 bases outside the gene matches. From germline, CDR1 is MDHEN and CDR2 SYDVKM. This CDR3 is CASSYRGLTKNIQYF. The CDR3 region has the DNA TGTGCCAGCTCCTACAGGGGTCTGACCAAAAACATTCAGTACTTC.

V and J are TRBV10-3 and TRBJ2-6; 8 bases fit TRBD1. CDR1 is ENHRY and CDR2 is SYGVKD in the germline V gene. The CDR3 contains 15 residues. Trimming took 10 bases from V and 0 from J; bases not matched to a gene: 5. The CDR3 sequence: CATRTGLSGANVLTF. Here the CDR3 DNA reads TGTGCCACCCGGACAGGGCTCTCTGGGGCCAACGTCCTGACTTTC.

This rearrangement joins TRBV7-9 to TRBJ2-7; a possible D gene is TRBD1 (6 bases). The CDR3 runs to 14 residues. The V gene's germline CDR1 is SEHNR and CDR2 FQNEAQ (reference sequence). V lost 2 bases and J 3 bases, leaving 11 bases between the germline ends. The chain's CDR3 is CASSLRQEHYEQYF. CDR3 coding DNA: TGTGCCAGCAGCTTACGACAGGAGCACTACGAGCAGTACTTC.

The count of this clonotype is one. The CDR3 protein is CASSSPGDIQPQHF. As DNA, the CDR3 is TGTGCCAGCAGTTCTCCGGGGGACATTCAGCCCCAGCATTTT. The genes are TRBV6-5 and TRBJ1-5; tentatively, D is TRBD1 (6 bases). CDR1 and CDR2 from the germline V gene are MNHEY and SVGAGI. The CDR3 sequence is 14 residues long. The V end lost 4 bases, the J end lost 6 bases, and 13 bases lay between the germline ends.

V and J are TRBV20-1 and TRBJ2-1, with 12 positions matching TRBD2. In germline, CDR1 is DFQATT, CDR2 SNEGSKA (reference sequence). V was pared by 6 bases and J by 5 bases, with 5 bases of the junction left unmatched. This CDR3 is built from 14 residues. The CDR3 loop reads CSAPRLAGDNEQFF. The CDR3 coding sequence is TGCAGTGCCCCCCGACTAGCGGGGGACAATGAGCAGTTCTTC.

About this clonotype itself: Mismatch with germline at one junction end may stem from a read error. The gene calls are TRBV7-2 and TRBJ2-7; perhaps D is TRBD1 or TRBD2 (5 bases each). CDR3 size: 16 residues. CDR1 SGHTA and CDR2 FQGNSA come from the germline V gene. The CDR3 is CASSSFGARASYDQYF. The DNA for the CDR3 is TGTGCCAGCAGCTCCTTCGGGGCGAGAGCCTCCTACGATCAGTACTTC.

This sequence joins TRBV7-8 and TRBJ1-4; D remains unclear. Trimming shortened V by 5 bases and J by 6 bases, and 16 bases separated the two germline ends. Germline assignment: CDR1 SGHVS and CDR2 FQNEAQ. The CDR3 sequence is 15 residues long. This CDR3 reads CASSRQTWIHEKLFF. DNA for the CDR3: TGTGCCAGCAGCCGTCAAACATGGATCCATGAAAAACTGTTTTTT.

This clonotype showed up just a few times. The chain uses TRBV5-4 and TRBJ1-2; 9 nucleotides match TRBD1. V lost 4 bases to trimming and J lost 6 bases; unmatched junction nucleotides: 16. This CDR3 has 17 amino acids. Germline V gives CDR1 SGHNT, CDR2 YYREEE (reference sequence). CDR3 sequence (DNA): TGTGCCAGCAGCCCTCCGCCCGGACAGGGGAGCTTGGATGGCTACACCTTC. This sequence encodes CASSPPPGQGSLDGYTF.

Note on this clonotype: A read error may account for a junction end that differs from germline. The chain joins TRBV4-2 to TRBJ1-1; D call uncertain. Germline CDR1 reads LGHNA; CDR2 reads YNFKEQ. CDR3 length: 14 amino acids. The CDR3 DNA is TGTGCCAGCAGCCAAGCTGCATTAGGGCTTGAAGCTTTATTT. Its protein is CASSQAALGLEALF.

The V gene is TRBV28, the J gene TRBJ2-7, with 8 bases that match TRBD2. The CDR3 consists of 14 residues. Germline V gives CDR1 MDHEN, CDR2 SYDVKM. The V segment lost 6 bases and the J segment 5 bases; nucleotides outside the gene matches: 9. The CDR3 bases are TGTGCCAGCAGCATGACGGGAGGGCCCGACGAGCAGTACTTC. Amino acids: CASSMTGGPDEQYF.

This chain joins TRBV18 and TRBJ2-3, with D possibly being TRBD2 (5 bases). This CDR3 has 15 amino acids. From germline, CDR1 is KGHSH and CDR2 LQKENI. The V end was cut by 2 bases, the J end by 2 bases, with 11 bases between. Here the CDR3 DNA reads TGTGCCAGCTCACCAGACGGGCGGGCCACAGATACGCAGTATTTT. Its translation: CASSPDGRATDTQYF.

This rearrangement joins TRBV28 to TRBJ1-5; D is unclear. V lost 4 bases, J lost 4 bases, and 11 bases lay in between. The germline CDR1 and CDR2 sequences are MDHEN and SYDVKM. The CDR3 contains 14 residues. The CDR3 sequence: CASSSRPINQPQHF. In DNA form, the CDR3 reads TGTGCCAGCAGTTCTCGACCTATAAATCAGCCCCAGCATTTT.

J is TRBJ1-3 and V is TRBV6-8, with 7 bases aligning to TRBD1. CDR1 and CDR2 (germline): MNHGY, SAAAGT. The CDR3 loop spans 17 amino acids. The ends lost 2 bases at V and 0 bases at J; junction bases unmatched: 7. CDR3 sequence (DNA): TGTGCCAGCAGTTACGGGGACAGCCTCATCTCTGGAAACACCATATATTTT. It translates to CASSYGDSLISGNTIYF.